This T cell receptor beta chain was captured in a study of a mutant IDH1 vaccine in newly diagnosed glioma. Study information: The treated population exhibited a male proportion of roughly 62%, a female proportion of around 40%, and a mean age of about 39 years. The therapy given earlier, which was standard therapy, consisted of radiotherapy, temozolomide, or both, and most of the patients received both. Findings and limits, study-wide: Among all patients, vaccine-induced immune responses occurred in about 93%. No link was apparently found between pseudoprogression and changes in top peripheral T cell clonotypes.

Sequenced by immunoSEQ multiplex PCR; TCRdb stores in-frame clones only, minus some. The top ten hold about 2.2% of the sample, which has around 53,000 clones, approximately 90% seen once. Concerning this clone itself: What it binds is not known.

Germline-derived CDR1 and CDR2 are SGHDT and YYEEEE. The CDR3 consists of 18 residues. Germline trimming cut 0 bases from V and 7 bases from J; bases unmatched to any gene: 16. Time point noted: baseline, week 1 (first vaccination visit). Treatment specified: pre-vaccination baseline after standard-of-care therapy. The rearrangement links TRBV5-6 to TRBJ2-7, with 10 bases that match TRBD2. The sample here was PBMCs, taken from a glioma patient treated with radiotherapy, temozolomide or both. This receptor was taken from a man aged 40-50 years with glioma. The CDR3 sequence: CASSLGQGLLAGEDEQYF. CDR3 DNA sequence: TGTGCCAGCAGCTTGGGGCAGGGGTTGCTAGCGGGAGAGGATGAGCAGTACTTC.